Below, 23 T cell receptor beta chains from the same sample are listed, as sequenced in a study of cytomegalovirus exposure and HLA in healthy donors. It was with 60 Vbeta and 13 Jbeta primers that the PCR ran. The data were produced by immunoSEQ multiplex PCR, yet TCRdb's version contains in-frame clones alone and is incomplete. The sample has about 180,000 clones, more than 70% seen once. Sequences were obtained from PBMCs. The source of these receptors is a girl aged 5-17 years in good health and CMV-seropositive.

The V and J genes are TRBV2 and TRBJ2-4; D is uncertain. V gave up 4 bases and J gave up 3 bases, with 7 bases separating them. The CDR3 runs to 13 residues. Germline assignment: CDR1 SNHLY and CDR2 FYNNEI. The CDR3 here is CASSANNKNIQYF. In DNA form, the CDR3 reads TGTGCCAGCAGTGCAAACAACAAAAACATTCAGTACTTC.

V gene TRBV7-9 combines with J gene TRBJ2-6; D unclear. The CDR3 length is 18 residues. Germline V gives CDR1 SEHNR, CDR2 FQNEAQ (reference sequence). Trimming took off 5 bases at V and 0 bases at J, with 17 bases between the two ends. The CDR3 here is CASSPFSRSSSGANVLTF. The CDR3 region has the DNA TGTGCCAGCAGCCCATTCTCCCGGTCGAGCTCTGGGGCCAACGTCCTGACTTTC.

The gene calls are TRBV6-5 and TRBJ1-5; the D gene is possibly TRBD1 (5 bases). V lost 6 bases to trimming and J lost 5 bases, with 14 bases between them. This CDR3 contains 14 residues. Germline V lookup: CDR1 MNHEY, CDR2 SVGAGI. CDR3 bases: TGTGCCAGCAGCCCCAGGGTGGGCCATCAGCCCCAGCATTTT. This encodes CASSPRVGHQPQHF.

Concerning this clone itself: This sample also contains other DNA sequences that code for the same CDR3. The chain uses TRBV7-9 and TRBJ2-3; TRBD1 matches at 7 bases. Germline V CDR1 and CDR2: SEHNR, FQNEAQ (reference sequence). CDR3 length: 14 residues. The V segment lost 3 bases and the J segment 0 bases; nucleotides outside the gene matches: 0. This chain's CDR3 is CASSLTGSTDTQYF. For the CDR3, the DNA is TGTGCCAGCAGCTTGACAGGGAGCACAGATACGCAGTATTTT.

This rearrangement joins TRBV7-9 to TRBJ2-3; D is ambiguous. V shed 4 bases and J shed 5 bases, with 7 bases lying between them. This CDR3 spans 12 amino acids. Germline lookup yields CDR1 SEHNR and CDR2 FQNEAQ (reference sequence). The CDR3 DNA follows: TGTGCCAGCAGCTCCACACAAGATACGCAGTATTTT. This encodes CASSSTQDTQYF.

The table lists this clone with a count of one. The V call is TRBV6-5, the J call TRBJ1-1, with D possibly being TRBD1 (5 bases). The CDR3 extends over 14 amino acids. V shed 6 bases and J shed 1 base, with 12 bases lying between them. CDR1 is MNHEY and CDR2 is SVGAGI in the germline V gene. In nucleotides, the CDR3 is TGTGCCAGCAGGGCGGCGGGGGGGAACACTGAAGCTTTCTTT. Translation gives CASRAAGGNTEAFF.

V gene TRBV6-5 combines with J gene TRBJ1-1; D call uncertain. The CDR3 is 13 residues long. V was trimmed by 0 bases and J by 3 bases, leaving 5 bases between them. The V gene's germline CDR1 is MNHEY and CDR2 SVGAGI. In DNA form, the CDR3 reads TGTGCCAGCAGTTACTCGCAGGACACTGAAGCTTTCTTT. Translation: CASSYSQDTEAFF.

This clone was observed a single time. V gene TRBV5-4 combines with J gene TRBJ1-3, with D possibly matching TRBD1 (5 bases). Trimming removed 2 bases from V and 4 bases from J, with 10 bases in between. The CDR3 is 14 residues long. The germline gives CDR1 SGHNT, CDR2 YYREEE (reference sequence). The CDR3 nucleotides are TGTGCCAGCAGCTTAGGAGGGACCGGAAACACCATATATTTT. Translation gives CASSLGGTGNTIYF.

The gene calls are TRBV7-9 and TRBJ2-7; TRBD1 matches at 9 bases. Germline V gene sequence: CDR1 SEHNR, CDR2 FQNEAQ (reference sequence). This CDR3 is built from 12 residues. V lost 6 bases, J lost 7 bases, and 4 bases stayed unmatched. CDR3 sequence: CASRWDRDEQYF. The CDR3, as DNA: TGTGCCAGCAGGTGGGACAGGGATGAGCAGTACTTC.

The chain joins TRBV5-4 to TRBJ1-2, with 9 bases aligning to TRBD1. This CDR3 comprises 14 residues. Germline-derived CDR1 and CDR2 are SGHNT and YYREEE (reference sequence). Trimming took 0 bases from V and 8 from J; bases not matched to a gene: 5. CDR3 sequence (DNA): TGTGCCAGCAGCTTGGAACAGGGGGCGAGGGGCTACACCTTC. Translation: CASSLEQGARGYTF.

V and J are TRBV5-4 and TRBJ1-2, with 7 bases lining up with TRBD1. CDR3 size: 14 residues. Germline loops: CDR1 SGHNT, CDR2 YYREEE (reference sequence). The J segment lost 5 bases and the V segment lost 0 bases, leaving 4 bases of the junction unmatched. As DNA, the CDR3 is TGTGCCAGCAGCTTGGTTTCAGGGGGTTATGGCTACACCTTC. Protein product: CASSLVSGGYGYTF.

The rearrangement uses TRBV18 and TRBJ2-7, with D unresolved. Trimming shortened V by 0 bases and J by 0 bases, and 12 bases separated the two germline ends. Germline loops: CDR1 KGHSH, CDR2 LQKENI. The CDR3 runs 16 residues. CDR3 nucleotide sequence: TGTGCCAGCTCACCACCGTCGAGAAGACTCTCCTACGAGCAGTACTTC. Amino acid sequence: CASSPPSRRLSYEQYF.

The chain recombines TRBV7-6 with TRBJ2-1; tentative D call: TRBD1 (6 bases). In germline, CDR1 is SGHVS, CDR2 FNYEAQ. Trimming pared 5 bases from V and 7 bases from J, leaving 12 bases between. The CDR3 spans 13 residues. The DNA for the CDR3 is TGTGCCAGCAGCCCCATAAGGGGGAATGAGCAGTTCTTC. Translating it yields CASSPIRGNEQFF.

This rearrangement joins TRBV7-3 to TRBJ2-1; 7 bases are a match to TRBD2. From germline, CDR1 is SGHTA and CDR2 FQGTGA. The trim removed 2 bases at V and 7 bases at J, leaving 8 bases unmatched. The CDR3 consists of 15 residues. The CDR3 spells CASSLASGVLNEQFF. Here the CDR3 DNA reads TGTGCCAGCAGCTTAGCTAGCGGCGTGCTTAATGAGCAGTTCTTC.

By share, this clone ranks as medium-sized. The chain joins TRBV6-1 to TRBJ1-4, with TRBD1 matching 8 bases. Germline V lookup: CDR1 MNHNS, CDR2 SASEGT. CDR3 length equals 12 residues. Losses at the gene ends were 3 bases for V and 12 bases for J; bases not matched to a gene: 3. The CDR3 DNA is TGTGCCAGCAGTGAGTTGGACAGGGAACTGTTTTTT. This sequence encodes CASSELDRELFF.

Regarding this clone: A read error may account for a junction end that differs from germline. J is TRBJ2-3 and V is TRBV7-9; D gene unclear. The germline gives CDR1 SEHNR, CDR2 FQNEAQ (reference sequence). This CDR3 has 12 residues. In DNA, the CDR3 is TGTTCCAGCACAGTCACCACAGATACGCAGTATTTT. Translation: CSSTVTTDTQYF.

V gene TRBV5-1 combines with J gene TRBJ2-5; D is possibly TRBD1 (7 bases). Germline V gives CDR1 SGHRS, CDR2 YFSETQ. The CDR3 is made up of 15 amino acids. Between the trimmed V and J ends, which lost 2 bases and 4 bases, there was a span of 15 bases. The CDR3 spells CASSFGQGGGETQYF. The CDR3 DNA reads TGCGCCAGCAGCTTCGGGCAGGGGGGAGGAGAGACCCAGTACTTC.

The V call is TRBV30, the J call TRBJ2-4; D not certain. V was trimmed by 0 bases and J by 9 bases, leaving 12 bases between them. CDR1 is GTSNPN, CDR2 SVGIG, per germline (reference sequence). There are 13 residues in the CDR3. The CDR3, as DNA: TGTGCCTGGAGTGTAATGTCCAGTGGCATTCAGTACTTC. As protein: CAWSVMSSGIQYF.

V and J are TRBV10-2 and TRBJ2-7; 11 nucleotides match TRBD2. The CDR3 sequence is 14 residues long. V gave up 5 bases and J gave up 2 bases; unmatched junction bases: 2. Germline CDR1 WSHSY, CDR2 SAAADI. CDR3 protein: CASSKTSGAYEQYF. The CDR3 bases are TGCGCCAGCAGTAAGACTAGCGGGGCCTACGAGCAGTACTTC.

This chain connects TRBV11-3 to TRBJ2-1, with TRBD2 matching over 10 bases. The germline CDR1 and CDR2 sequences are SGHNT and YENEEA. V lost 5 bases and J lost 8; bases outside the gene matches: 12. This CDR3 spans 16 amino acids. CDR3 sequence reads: CASSAGLAVGGYEQFF. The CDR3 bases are TGTGCCAGCAGCGCCGGACTAGCGGTCGGCGGGTATGAGCAGTTCTTC.

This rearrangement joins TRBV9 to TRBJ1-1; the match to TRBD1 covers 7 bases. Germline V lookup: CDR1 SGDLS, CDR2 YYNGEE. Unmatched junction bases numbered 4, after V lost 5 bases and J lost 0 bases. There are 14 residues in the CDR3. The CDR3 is CASRPGQMNTEAFF. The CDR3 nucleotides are TGTGCCAGCAGACCGGGACAGATGAACACTGAAGCTTTCTTT.

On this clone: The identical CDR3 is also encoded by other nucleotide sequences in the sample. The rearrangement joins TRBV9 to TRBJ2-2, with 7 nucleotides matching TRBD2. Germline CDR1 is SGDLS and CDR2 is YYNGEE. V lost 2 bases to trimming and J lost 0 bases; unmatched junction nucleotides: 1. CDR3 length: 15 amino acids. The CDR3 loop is CASSVGGTNTGELFF. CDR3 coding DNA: TGTGCCAGCAGCGTCGGGGGGACGAACACCGGGGAGCTGTTTTTT.

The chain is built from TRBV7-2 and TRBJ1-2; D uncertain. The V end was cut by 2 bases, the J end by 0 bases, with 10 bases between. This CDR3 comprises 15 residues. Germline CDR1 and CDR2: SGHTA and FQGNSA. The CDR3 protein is CASSLRSRPNYGYTF. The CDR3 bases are TGTGCCAGCAGCTTAAGGAGCAGACCTAACTATGGCTACACCTTC.